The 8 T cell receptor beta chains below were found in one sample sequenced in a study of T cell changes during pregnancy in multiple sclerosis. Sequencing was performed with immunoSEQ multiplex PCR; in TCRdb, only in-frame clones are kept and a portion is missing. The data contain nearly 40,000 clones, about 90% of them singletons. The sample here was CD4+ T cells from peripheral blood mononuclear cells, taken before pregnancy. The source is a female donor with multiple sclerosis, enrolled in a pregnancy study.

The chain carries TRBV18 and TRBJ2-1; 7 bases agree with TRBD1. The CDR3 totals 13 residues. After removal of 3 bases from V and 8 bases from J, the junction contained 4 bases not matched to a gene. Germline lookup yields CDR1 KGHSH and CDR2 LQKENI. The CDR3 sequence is CASSPHQGDEQFF. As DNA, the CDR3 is TGTGCCAGCTCACCGCACCAGGGGGATGAGCAGTTCTTC.

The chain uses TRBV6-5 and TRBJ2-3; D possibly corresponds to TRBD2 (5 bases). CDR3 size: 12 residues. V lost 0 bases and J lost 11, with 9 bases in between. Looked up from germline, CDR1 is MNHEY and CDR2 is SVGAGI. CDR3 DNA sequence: TGTGCCAGCAGTTACTCCGGAGGAAGGCAGTATTTT. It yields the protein CASSYSGGRQYF.

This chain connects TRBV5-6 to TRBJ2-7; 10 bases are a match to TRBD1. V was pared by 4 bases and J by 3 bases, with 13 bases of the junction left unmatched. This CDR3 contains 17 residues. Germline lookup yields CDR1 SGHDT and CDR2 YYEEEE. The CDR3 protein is CASSLYQTGTGVYEQYF. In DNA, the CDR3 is TGTGCCAGCAGCCTGTACCAAACCGGGACAGGGGTCTACGAGCAGTACTTC.

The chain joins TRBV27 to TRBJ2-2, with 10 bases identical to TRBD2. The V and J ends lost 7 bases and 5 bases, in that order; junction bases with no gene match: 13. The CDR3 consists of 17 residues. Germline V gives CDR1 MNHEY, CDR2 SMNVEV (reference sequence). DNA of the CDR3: TGTGCCAGCACCCCGACTAGCGGGTTAAAAGCAACCGGGGAGCTGTTTTTT. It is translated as CASTPTSGLKATGELFF.

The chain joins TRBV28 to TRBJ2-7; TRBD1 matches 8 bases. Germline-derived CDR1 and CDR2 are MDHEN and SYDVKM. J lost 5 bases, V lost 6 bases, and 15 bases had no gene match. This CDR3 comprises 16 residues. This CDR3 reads CASSQLSSRGLNEQYF. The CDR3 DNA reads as TGTGCCAGCAGCCAACTCTCTTCCAGGGGGCTCAACGAGCAGTACTTC. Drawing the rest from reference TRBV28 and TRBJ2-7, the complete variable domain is DVKVTQSSRYLVKRTGEKVFLECVQDMDHENMFWYRQDPGLGLRLIYFSYDVKMKEKGDIPEGYSVSREKKERFSLILESASTNQTSMYLCASSQLSSRGLNEQYFGPGTRLTVT.

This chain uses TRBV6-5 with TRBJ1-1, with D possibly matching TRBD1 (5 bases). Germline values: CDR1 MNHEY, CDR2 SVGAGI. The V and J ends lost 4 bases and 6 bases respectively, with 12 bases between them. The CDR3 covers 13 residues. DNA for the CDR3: TGTGCCAGCAGTTTTAGGGGTTACCCTGAAGCTTTCTTT. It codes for CASSFRGYPEAFF.

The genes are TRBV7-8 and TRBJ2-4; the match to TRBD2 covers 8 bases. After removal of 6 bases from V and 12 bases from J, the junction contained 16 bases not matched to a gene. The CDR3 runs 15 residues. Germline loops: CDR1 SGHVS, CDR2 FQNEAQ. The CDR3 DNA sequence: TGTGCCAGCAGTAGATCAAGCGGGGGTTTTGGCACTCAGTACTTC. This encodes CASSRSSGGFGTQYF.

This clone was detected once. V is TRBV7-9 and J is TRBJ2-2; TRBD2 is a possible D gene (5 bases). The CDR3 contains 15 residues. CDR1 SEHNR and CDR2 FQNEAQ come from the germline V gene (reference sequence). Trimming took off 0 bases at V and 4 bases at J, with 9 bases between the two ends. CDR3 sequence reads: CASSLASGITGELFF. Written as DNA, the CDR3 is TGTGCCAGCAGCTTAGCAAGCGGAATCACCGGGGAGCTGTTTTTT.